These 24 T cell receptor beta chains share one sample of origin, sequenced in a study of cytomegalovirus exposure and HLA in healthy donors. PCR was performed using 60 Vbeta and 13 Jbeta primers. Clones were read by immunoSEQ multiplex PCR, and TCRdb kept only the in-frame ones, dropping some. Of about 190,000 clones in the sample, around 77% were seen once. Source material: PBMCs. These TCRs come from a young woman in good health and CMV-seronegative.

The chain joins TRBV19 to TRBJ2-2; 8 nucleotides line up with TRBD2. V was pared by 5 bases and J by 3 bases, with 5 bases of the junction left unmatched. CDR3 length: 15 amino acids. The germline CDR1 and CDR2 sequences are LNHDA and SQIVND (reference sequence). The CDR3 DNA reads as TGTGCCAGTAGTGGGTCGCGGGGGGACACCGGGGAGCTGTTTTTT. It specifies CASSGSRGDTGELFF.

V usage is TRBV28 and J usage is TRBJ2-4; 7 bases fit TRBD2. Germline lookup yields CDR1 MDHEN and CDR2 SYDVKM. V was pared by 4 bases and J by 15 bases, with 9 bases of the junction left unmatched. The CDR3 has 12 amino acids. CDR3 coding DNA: TGTGCCAGCAGTTATTTTGAGGGAGGGGTGTACTTC. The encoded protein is CASSYFEGGVYF.

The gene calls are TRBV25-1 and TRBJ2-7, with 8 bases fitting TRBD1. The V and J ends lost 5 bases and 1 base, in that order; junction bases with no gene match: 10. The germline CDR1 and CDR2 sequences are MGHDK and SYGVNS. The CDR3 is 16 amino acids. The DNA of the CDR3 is TGTGCCAGCAGTTTCCGCAGGGGGCGCTTGTCCTACGAGCAGTACTTC. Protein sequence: CASSFRRGRLSYEQYF.

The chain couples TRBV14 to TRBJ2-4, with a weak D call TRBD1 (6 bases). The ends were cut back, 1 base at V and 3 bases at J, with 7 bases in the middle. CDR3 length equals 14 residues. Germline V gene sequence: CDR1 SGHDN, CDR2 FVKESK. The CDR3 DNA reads TGTGCCAGCAGCCAAGGCAGGGGCAAAAACATTCAGTACTTC. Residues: CASSQGRGKNIQYF.

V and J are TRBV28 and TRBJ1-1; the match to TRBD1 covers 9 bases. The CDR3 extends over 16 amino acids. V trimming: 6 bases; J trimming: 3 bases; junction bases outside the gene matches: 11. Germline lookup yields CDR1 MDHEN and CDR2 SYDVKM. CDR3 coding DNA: TGTGCCAGCAGACCCCCCCCGGGACAGGGTGACACTGAAGCTTTCTTT. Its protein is CASRPPPGQGDTEAFF.

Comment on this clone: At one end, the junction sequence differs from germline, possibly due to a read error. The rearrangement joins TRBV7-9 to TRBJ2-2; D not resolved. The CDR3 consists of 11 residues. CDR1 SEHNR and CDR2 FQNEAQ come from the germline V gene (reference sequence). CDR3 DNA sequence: TGTTCCAGCAGCCCTAGTGGGGAGCTGTTTTTT. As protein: CSSSPSGELFF.

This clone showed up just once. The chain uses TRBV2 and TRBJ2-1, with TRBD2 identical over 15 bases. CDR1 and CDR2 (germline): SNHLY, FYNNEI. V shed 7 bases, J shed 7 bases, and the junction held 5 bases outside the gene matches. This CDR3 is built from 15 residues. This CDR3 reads CASIGTSGRLNEQFF. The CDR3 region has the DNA TGTGCCAGCATCGGGACTAGCGGGAGGTTGAATGAGCAGTTCTTC. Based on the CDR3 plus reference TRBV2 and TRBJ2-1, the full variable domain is EPEVTQTPSHQVTQMGQEVILRCVPISNHLYFYWYRQILGQKVEFLVSFYNNEISEKSEIFDDQFSVERPDGSNFTLKIRSTKLEDSAMYFCASIGTSGRLNEQFFGPGTRLTVL.

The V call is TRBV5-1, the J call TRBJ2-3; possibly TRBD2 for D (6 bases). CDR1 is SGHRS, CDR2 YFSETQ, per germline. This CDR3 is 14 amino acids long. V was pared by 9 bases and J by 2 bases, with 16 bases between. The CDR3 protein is CATGTGEITDTQYF. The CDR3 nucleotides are TGCGCCACTGGTACGGGGGAGATCACAGATACGCAGTATTTT.

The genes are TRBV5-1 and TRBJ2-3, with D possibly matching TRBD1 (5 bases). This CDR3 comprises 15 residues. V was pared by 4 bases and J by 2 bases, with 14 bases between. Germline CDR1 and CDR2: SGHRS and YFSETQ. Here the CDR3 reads CASSPGIGYTDTQYF. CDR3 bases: TGCGCCAGCAGCCCAGGGATCGGGTACACAGATACGCAGTATTTT.

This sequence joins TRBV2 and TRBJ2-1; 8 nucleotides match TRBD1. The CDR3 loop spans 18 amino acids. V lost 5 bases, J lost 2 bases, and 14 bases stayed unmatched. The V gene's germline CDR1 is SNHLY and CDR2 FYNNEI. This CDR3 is CASSRSTGVIITYNEQFF. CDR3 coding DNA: TGTGCCAGCAGTAGGTCGACAGGGGTAATTATCACCTACAATGAGCAGTTCTTC.

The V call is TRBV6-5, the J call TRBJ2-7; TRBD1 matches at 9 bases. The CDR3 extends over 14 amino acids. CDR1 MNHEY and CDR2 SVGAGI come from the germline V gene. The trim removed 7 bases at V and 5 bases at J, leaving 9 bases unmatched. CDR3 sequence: CASIKTGGLHEQYF. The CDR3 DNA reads TGTGCCAGCATCAAGACAGGGGGGCTCCACGAGCAGTACTTC.

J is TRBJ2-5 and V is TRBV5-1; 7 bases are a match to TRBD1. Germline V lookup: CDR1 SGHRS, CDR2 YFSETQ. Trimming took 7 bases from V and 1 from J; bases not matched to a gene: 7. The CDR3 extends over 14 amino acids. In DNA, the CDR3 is TGCGCCAGCCATGGACAGGCCGCCCAAGAGACCCAGTACTTC. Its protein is CASHGQAAQETQYF.

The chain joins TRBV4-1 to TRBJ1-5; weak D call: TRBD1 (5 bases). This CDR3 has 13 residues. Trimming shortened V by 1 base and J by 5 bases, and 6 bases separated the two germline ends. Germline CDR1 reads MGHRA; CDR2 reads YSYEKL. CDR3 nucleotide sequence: TGCGCCAGCAGCCAAGGACAGTATCAGCCCCAGCATTTT. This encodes CASSQGQYQPQHF.

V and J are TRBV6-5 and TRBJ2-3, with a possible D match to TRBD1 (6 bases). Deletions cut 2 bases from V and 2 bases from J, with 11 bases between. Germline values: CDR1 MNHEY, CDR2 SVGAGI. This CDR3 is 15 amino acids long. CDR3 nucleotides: TGTGCCAGCAGTTACGGCACAGGGACCACAGATACGCAGTATTTT. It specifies CASSYGTGTTDTQYF.

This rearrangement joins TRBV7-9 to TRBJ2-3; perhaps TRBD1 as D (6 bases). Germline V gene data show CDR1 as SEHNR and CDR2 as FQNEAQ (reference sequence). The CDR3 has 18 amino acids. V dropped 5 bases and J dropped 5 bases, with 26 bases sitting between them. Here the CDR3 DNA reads TGTGCCAGCAGCCCCCAAGGGTCAGGGGCCGGGTTATTAGATACGCAGTATTTT. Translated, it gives CASSPQGSGAGLLDTQYF.

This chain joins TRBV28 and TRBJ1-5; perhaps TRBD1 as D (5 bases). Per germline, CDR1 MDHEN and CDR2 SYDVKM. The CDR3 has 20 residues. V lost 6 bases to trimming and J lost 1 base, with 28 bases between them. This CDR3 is CASRQGGYEDRGLSNQPQHF. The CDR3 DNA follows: TGTGCCAGCAGGCAGGGAGGGTACGAAGATCGGGGTTTAAGCAATCAGCCCCAGCATTTT. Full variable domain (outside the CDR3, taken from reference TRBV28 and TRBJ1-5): DVKVTQSSRYLVKRTGEKVFLECVQDMDHENMFWYRQDPGLGLRLIYFSYDVKMKEKGDIPEGYSVSREKKERFSLILESASTNQTSMYLCASRQGGYEDRGLSNQPQHFGDGTRLSIL.

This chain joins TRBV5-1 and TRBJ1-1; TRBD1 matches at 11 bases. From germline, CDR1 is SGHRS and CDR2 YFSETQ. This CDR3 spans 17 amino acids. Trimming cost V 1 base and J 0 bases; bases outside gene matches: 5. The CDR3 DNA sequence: TGCGCCAGCAGCTTGAGGGGACAGGGGGGGATGAACACTGAAGCTTTCTTT. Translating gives CASSLRGQGGMNTEAFF.

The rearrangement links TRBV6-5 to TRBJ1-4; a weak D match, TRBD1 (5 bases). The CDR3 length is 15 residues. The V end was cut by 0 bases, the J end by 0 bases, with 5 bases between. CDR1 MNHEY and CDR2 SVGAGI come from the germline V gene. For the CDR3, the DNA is TGTGCCAGCAGTTACTCAGGGGCAACTAATGAAAAACTGTTTTTT. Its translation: CASSYSGATNEKLFF.

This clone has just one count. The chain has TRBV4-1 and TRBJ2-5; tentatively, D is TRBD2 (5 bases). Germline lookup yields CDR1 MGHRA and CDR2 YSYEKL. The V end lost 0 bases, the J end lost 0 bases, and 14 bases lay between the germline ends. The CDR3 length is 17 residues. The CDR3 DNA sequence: TGCGCCAGCAGCCAAGAAGGTCTAGGGAGTCACCAAGAGACCCAGTACTTC. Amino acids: CASSQEGLGSHQETQYF.

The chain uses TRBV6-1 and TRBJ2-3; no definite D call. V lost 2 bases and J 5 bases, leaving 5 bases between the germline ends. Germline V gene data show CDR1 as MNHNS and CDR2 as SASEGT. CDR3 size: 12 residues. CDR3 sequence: CASSEIGDTQYF. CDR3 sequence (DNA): TGTGCCAGCAGTGAAATCGGAGATACGCAGTATTTT.

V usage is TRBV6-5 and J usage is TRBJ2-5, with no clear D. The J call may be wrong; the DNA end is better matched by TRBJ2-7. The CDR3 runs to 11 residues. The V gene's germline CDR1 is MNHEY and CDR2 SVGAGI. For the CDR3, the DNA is TGTGCCAGCAGCCAGAACTACGAGCAGTACTTC. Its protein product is CASSQNYEQYF.

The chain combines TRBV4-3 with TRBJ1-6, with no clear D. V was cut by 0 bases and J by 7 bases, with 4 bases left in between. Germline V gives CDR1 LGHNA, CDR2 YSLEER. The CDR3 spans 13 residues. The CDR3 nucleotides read TGCGCCAGCAGCCAAGAGTTAAATTCACCCCTCCACTTT. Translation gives CASSQELNSPLHF.

CDR3 sequence (DNA): TGTGCCAGCGGACAGGGTTTCTACGAGCAGTACTTC. The encoded protein is CASGQGFYEQYF. The chain couples TRBV7-8 to TRBJ2-7, with 8 nucleotides matching TRBD1. The CDR3 consists of 12 residues. Germline CDR1 SGHVS, CDR2 FQNEAQ. J gave up 3 bases and V 8 bases, and 3 bases lay outside the gene matches.

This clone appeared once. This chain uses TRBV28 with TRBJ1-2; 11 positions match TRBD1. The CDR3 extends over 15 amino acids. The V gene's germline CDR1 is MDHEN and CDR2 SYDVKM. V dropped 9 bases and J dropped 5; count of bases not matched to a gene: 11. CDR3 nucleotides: TGTGCCAGTCTAGGACAGGGGGCGAGTCGGTATGGCTACACCTTC. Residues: CASLGQGASRYGYTF.